These T cell receptor beta chains were read from a single sample in a study of blood T cell repertoires in COVID-19. The repertoire was sequenced with immunoSEQ multiplex PCR; TCRdb's copy has only in-frame clones and lacks some. This sample has 350,000 or so clones, with more than 70% found just once. Sequenced: peripheral blood. The receptors here all came from a woman in her twenties or thirties with COVID-19, enrolled during active disease. Both conserved end residues are part of each CDR3. D genes are given only for firm matches. Part of the rows lack a size; the others show once, few, many or a class for expanded clones.

>.|TRBJ2-4|TRBV4-1|.
TGCGCCAGCAGCCAAGATGCGGTCATAAAAAACATTCAGTACTTC
CASSQDAVIKNIQYF
>.|TRBJ1-2|TRBV18|TRBD1
TGTGCCAGCTCACACAGGGGGCCGGACTATGGCTACACCTTC
CASSHRGPDYGYTF
>once|TRBJ2-5|TRBV2|.
TGTGCCAGCAGGAGGGAAGTTCAAGAGACCCAGTACTTC
CASRREVQETQYF
>once|TRBJ1-1|TRBV19|TRBD1
TGTGCCAGCTTACAGGGGAGTGCTGAAGCTTTCTTT
CASLQGSAEAFF
>.|TRBJ2-5|TRBV7-9|.
TGTGCCAGCAGCTTAGCGGGGGGTACAAGTCGGACCCAGTACTTC
CASSLAGGTSRTQYF
>.|TRBJ1-2|TRBV15|TRBD1
TGTGCCACCAGTCTAAACAGGGGGCATAGCTATGGCTACACCTTC
CATSLNRGHSYGYTF
>once|TRBJ1-5|TRBV2|.
TGTGCCAGCTCACTAAATAGCAATCAGCCCCAGCATTTT
CASSLNSNQPQHF
>.|TRBJ2-1|TRBV7-2|TRBD2
TGTGCCAGCAGCTTTGCGAGCGGGGGGTCTTACAATGAGCAGTTCTTC
CASSFASGGSYNEQFF
>.|TRBJ2-3|TRBV20-1|TRBD2
TGCAGTGCTAGTAGCGGGGGCCCCACAGATACGCAGTATTTT
CSASSGGPTDTQYF
>.|TRBJ1-1|TRBV7-2|.
TGTGCCAGCAGCCCGTCACAAAACACTGAAGCTTTCTTT
CASSPSQNTEAFF
>once|TRBJ2-3|TRBV11-2|.
TGTGCCAGCAGCTTAAGTCGGGGCGGGGGCACAGATACGCAGTATTTT
CASSLSRGGGTDTQYF
>.|TRBJ2-7|TRBV3-1/TRBV3-2|.
TGTGCCAGCAGCCAAGCTCTTTTAGAAACCCACTACGAGCAGTACTTC
CASSQALLETHYEQYF
>once|TRBJ2-5|TRBV11-3|TRBD2
TGTGCCAGCAGAGCGGGGTACCAAGAGACCCAGTACTTC
CASRAGYQETQYF
>.|TRBJ1-2|TRBV30|.
TGTGCCTGGACAGGGGATGGCTACACCTTC
CAWTGDGYTF
>.|TRBJ2-5|TRBV5-4|TRBD2
TGTGCCAGCAGCTCAGGACTAGCGGGGGGTAACTACCAAGAGACCCAGTACTTC
CASSSGLAGGNYQETQYF
>.|TRBJ1-5|TRBV7-2|.
TGTGCCAGCAGCTATTACAGGCCCGATCAGCCCCAGCATTTT
CASSYYRPDQPQHF
>.|TRBJ2-1|TRBV11-3|TRBD2
TGTGCCAGCAGCTCTCTAGCGGGGGTATCATACAATGAGCAGTTCTTC
CASSSLAGVSYNEQFF
>.|TRBJ2-7|TRBV6-2/TRBV6-3|.
TGTGCCAGCAGTTATTATACTGGACACAGCTCCTACGAGCAGTACTTC
CASSYYTGHSSYEQYF
>.|TRBJ1-2|TRBV7-2|.
TGTGCCAGCAGCTTAGGTTCTGGGGCCCTATCTATGCGCTACACCTTC
CASSLGSGALSMRYTF
>once|TRBJ1-5|TRBV19|TRBD1
TGTGCCAGTAGCCAGGGGACAGCTTATAGCAATCAGCCCCAGCATTTT
CASSQGTAYSNQPQHF
>.|TRBJ1-5|TRBV6-2/TRBV6-3|.
TGTGCCAGCAGTTACAGCGTCCAGGGCAGTAATCAGCCCCAGCATTTT
CASSYSVQGSNQPQHF
>.|TRBJ1-3|TRBV7-9|.
TGTGCCAGCAGCTTACGAGAGGGAAACACCATATATTTT
CASSLREGNTIYF
>.|TRBJ2-7|TRBV5-1|.
TGCGCCAGCGCCCTGGGTTCAACGACGGGCGAGCAGTACTTC
CASALGSTTGEQYF
>.|TRBJ1-4|TRBV4-1|.
TGCGCCAGCAGCCGGGGGGACGGCTGGGAAAAACTGTTTTTT
CASSRGDGWEKLFF
>.|TRBJ1-1|TRBV28|.
TGTGCCAGCAGCAACACCCAACAGACTGAAGCTTTCTTT
CASSNTQQTEAFF
>.|TRBJ1-2|TRBV3-1/TRBV3-2|.
TGTGCCAGCAGCCAAGTAGTCAACTATGGCTACACCTTC
CASSQVVNYGYTF
>.|TRBJ1-3|TRBV30|.
TGTGCCTGGAGGGGCGGGGGCTTCTCTGGAAACACCATATATTTT
CAWRGGGFSGNTIYF
>.|TRBJ2-3|TRBV9|.
TGTGCCAGCAGCGTGCCCCCCCCTCCCACATCCACAGATACGCAGTATTTT
CASSVPPPPTSTDTQYF
>.|TRBJ1-6|TRBV19|.
TGTGCCAGTAGTATGAGAATGGCGGAGTTCCTCCACTTT
CASSMRMAEFLHF
>few|TRBJ1-1|TRBV5-1|.
TGCGCCAGCAGCTTGGCAGGGATGAACACTGAAGCTTTCTTT
CASSLAGMNTEAFF
>once|TRBJ2-1|TRBV7-3|TRBD2
TGTGCCAGCAGCTCACTAGCGGGGGGGCCTCGTGAGCAGTTCTTC
CASSSLAGGPREQFF
>.|TRBJ1-1|TRBV12-3/TRBV12-4|.
TGTGCCAGCACCATTAGCACTGAAGCTTTCTTT
CASTISTEAFF
>.|TRBJ2-6|TRBV6-1|.
TGTGCCAGCAGTGAAGCTGGGGCCGGGGCCAACGTCCTGACTTTC
CASSEAGAGANVLTF
>.|TRBJ1-4|TRBV2|.
TGTGCCAGCCTCAGGGCACTCTTTAATGAAAAACTGTTTTTT
CASLRALFNEKLFF
>.|TRBJ1-2|TRBV28|TRBD1
TGTGCCAGCAGTGCAGGACAGGCAGGGGGCTACACCTTC
CASSAGQAGGYTF
>.|TRBJ2-5|TRBV5-4|TRBD2
TGTGCCAGCAGCTTTTTTTTAGCGGGGGCTTACCAAGAGACCCAGTACTTC
CASSFFLAGAYQETQYF
>.|TRBJ1-4|TRBV4-2|TRBD1
TGTGCCAGCAGCCAGGCTGATACAGGGGGGCAGGAAAAACTGTTTTTT
CASSQADTGGQEKLFF
>.|TRBJ2-3|TRBV7-9|.
TGTGCCACCGCACGCGACGAGAGACTTACTACTAGCACAGATACGCAGTATTTT
CATARDERLTTSTDTQYF
>.|TRBJ2-2|TRBV9|.
TGTGCCAGCAGCGTAGGGTCTAGTAACACCGGGGAGCTGTTTTTT
CASSVGSSNTGELFF
>.|TRBJ1-1|TRBV27|TRBD1
TGTGCCAGCAGTCCGGACAGGGGTAGTTTCACTGAAGCTTTCTTT
CASSPDRGSFTEAFF
>.|TRBJ1-5|TRBV24-1|.
TGTGCCACCAGTGATTTCGCGGGGCAGCCCCAGCATTTT
CATSDFAGQPQHF
>.|TRBJ1-1|TRBV15|TRBD1
TGTGCCACCAGCGTACAGGGGGAGGTCGGCACTGAAGCTTTCTTT
CATSVQGEVGTEAFF
>.|TRBJ2-4|TRBV19|TRBD2
TGTGCCAGTACCCCGGGACGCCTAGCGGGTCTAGCCAAAAACATTCAGTACTTC
CASTPGRLAGLAKNIQYF
>.|TRBJ2-1|TRBV28|.
TGTGCCAGCGTAGGGGCCGAGTACAATGAGCAGTTCTTC
CASVGAEYNEQFF
>once|TRBJ2-7|TRBV2|.
TGTGCCAGCAGGGTCCTATTATCCTACGAGCAGTACTTC
CASRVLLSYEQYF
>.|TRBJ2-7|TRBV6-2/TRBV6-3|.
TGTGCCAGCAGTTACTCCCGGGGTCTGGGCGAGCAGTACTTC
CASSYSRGLGEQYF
>.|TRBJ1-1|TRBV11-3|.
TGTGCCAGCAGCCTGGGACAAAACACTGAAGCTTTCTTT
CASSLGQNTEAFF
>.|TRBJ2-1|TRBV11-2|.
TGTGCCAGCAGCTTAGACTCCGTGTACAATGAGCAGTTCTTC
CASSLDSVYNEQFF
>once|TRBJ2-2|TRBV30|.
TGTGCCTGGACCCGAAGGGGGGGTGCGGCCGGGGAGCTGTTTTTT
CAWTRRGGAAGELFF
>.|TRBJ2-2|TRBV13|.
TGTGCCAGCAGCCCCAGGGTAAACACCGGGGAGCTGTTTTTT
CASSPRVNTGELFF
>.|TRBJ2-1|TRBV13|.
TGTGCCAGCAGCCCCGAAGCCGACAATGAGCAGTTCTTC
CASSPEADNEQFF
>.|TRBJ2-2|TRBV2|TRBD1
TGTGCCAGTTACAGGGGGCAGACCGGGGAGCTGTTTTTT
CASYRGQTGELFF
>.|TRBJ1-2|TRBV19|.
TGTGCCAGTAGCCGACAGAGAGCGAGCTATGGCTACACCTTC
CASSRQRASYGYTF